The 17 T cell receptor beta chains given below trace back to one sample, sequenced in a study of OX40 agonist ivuxolimab in advanced cancers. Using immunoSEQ multiplex PCR, the repertoire was profiled, and TCRdb retains in-frame clones only, with some absent. The sample gives around 80,000 clones, around 84% of which show up once; 7.3% is in the top ten. This sample comprised CD4+ or CD8+ T cells sorted from blood, obtained in a trial of the OX40 agonist ivuxolimab. These receptors were obtained from an adult with an advanced solid tumor such as melanoma, head and neck, liver or kidney cancer.

The chain combines TRBV4-1 with TRBJ1-1; no clear D gene. This CDR3 has 16 residues. Between the trimmed V and J ends, which lost 1 base and 0 bases, there was a span of 12 bases. The germline gives CDR1 MGHRA, CDR2 YSYEKL. The CDR3 nucleotides read TGCGCCAGCAGCCAAGGTATGTTAAGTATGAACACTGAAGCTTTCTTT. Residues: CASSQGMLSMNTEAFF.

The J gene is TRBJ1-5, the V gene TRBV27; D unclear. The CDR3 covers 15 residues. V was trimmed by 6 bases and J by 0 bases, leaving 12 bases between them. The germline V gene has CDR1 MNHEY and CDR2 SMNVEV (reference sequence). CDR3 region: CASSTAQDSNQPQHF. The CDR3, as DNA: TGTGCCAGCAGCACCGCGCAGGATAGCAATCAGCCCCAGCATTTT.

V gene TRBV11-1 combines with J gene TRBJ2-1, with D possibly TRBD2 on 6 matching bases. The CDR3 contains 16 residues. Trimming stripped 5 bases from V and 0 bases from J, with 14 bases between. Germline V gene lookup returns CDR1 SGHAT and CDR2 FQDESV (reference sequence). This CDR3 reads CASSGGTYSSYNEQFF. In DNA, the CDR3 is TGTGCCAGCAGCGGAGGGACGTATAGCTCCTACAATGAGCAGTTCTTC. Combining the CDR3 with reference TRBV11-1 and TRBJ2-1 gives the whole variable domain EAEVAQSPRYKITEKSQAVAFWCDPISGHATLYWYRQILGQGPELLVQFQDESVVDDSQLPKDRFSAERLKGVDSTLKIQPAELGDSAMYLCASSGGTYSSYNEQFFGPGTRLTVL.

This clone was seen only a few times. CDR3 nucleotides: TGTGCCAGCAGTCCCGAGGCAGGGGACACTGAAGCTTTCTTT. Amino acids: CASSPEAGDTEAFF. The chain carries TRBV7-3 and TRBJ1-1, with D perhaps matching TRBD1 (6 bases). The CDR3 covers 14 residues. CDR1 and CDR2 from the germline V gene are SGHTA and FQGTGA. Deletions cut 6 bases from V and 3 bases from J, with 14 bases between.

The chain is built from TRBV6-1 and TRBJ2-7, with D unresolved. The CDR3 loop spans 12 amino acids. The V end lost 8 bases, the J end lost 2 bases, and 10 bases lay between the germline ends. Germline values: CDR1 MNHNS, CDR2 SASEGT. The CDR3 sequence is CASLGFTYEQYF. CDR3 in DNA: TGTGCCAGCCTTGGTTTCACCTACGAGCAGTACTTC.

This chain uses TRBV5-1 with TRBJ2-5; 9 bases line up with TRBD2. The CDR3 contains 17 residues. The germline gives CDR1 SGHRS, CDR2 YFSETQ. The V segment lost 0 bases and the J segment 5 bases; nucleotides outside the gene matches: 11. In DNA, the CDR3 is TGCGCCAGCAGCTTGGGAAAGGGCGGGAGGGCCCTGGAGACCCAGTACTTC. Protein sequence: CASSLGKGGRALETQYF.

This clone appeared once. The chain carries TRBV7-6 and TRBJ1-4; 7 bases fit TRBD1. This CDR3 has 16 residues. Germline trimming cut 4 bases from V and 0 bases from J; bases unmatched to any gene: 5. Germline-derived CDR1 and CDR2 are SGHVS and FNYEAQ. This CDR3 is CASSSRGTATNEKLFF. The DNA for the CDR3 is TGTGCCAGCAGCTCCCGGGGGACAGCAACTAATGAAAAACTGTTTTTT.

The rearrangement links TRBV6-5 to TRBJ1-1; TRBD1 matches 7 bases. With V trimmed by 4 bases and J by 4 bases, 9 bases remained unmatched. Germline-derived CDR1 and CDR2 are MNHEY and SVGAGI. The CDR3 spans 15 residues. CDR3 amino acids: CASSSRQGRSTEAFF. The DNA for the CDR3 is TGTGCCAGCAGTTCTAGACAGGGCCGGAGCACTGAAGCTTTCTTT.

V gene TRBV5-1 combines with J gene TRBJ2-1; weak D call: TRBD2 (5 bases). This CDR3 spans 15 amino acids. V gave up 3 bases and J gave up 6 bases, with 16 bases separating them. Germline CDR1 SGHRS, CDR2 YFSETQ. CDR3 in DNA: TGCGCCAGCAGCTCCCCAGCGGCTCTAGGCAATGAGCAGTTCTTC. This encodes CASSSPAALGNEQFF.

The V gene is TRBV11-3, the J gene TRBJ1-1; D call uncertain. V was trimmed by 6 bases and J by 1 base, leaving 9 bases between them. Germline V gives CDR1 SGHNT, CDR2 YENEEA. This CDR3 is 13 amino acids long. CDR3 DNA sequence: TGTGCCAGCAGGAGTAGGGAGAACACTGAAGCTTTCTTT. As protein: CASRSRENTEAFF.

This chain joins TRBV9 and TRBJ2-1, with TRBD1 matching over 7 bases. CDR3 length: 14 residues. Unmatched junction bases numbered 10, after V lost 4 bases and J lost 9 bases. In germline, CDR1 is SGDLS, CDR2 YYNGEE. The CDR3 sequence is CASSFPPTGSEQFF. The CDR3 bases are TGTGCCAGCAGCTTCCCCCCGACAGGGTCTGAGCAGTTCTTC.

This chain links TRBV18 with TRBJ2-7; tentative D call: TRBD1 (5 bases). This CDR3 is built from 14 residues. The germline V gene has CDR1 KGHSH and CDR2 LQKENI. Trimming took off 4 bases at V and 2 bases at J, with 12 bases between the two ends. CDR3 protein: CASSLLDRPYEQYF. The CDR3 DNA is TGTGCCAGCTCACTTTTAGACAGACCCTACGAGCAGTACTTC.

The chain links TRBV20-1 to TRBJ2-5; no reliable D call. The CDR3 is 11 residues long. Germline V gene data show CDR1 as DFQATT and CDR2 as SNEGSKA (reference sequence). V was clipped by 3 bases and J by 2 bases, with 4 bases between them. The CDR3 protein is CSARGQETQYF. The CDR3 coding sequence is TGCAGTGCTAGGGGTCAAGAGACCCAGTACTTC.

V and J are TRBV4-2 and TRBJ2-7; a possible D gene is TRBD1 (6 bases). CDR1 and CDR2 from the germline V gene are LGHNA and YNFKEQ. The length of the CDR3 is 14 residues. Trimming removed 0 bases at V and 7 bases at J, with 13 bases between. The CDR3 is CASSQDKDRQEQYF. The CDR3 DNA follows: TGTGCCAGCAGCCAAGACAAGGACAGACAAGAGCAGTACTTC.

This chain connects TRBV18 to TRBJ2-1, with D unresolved. V was shortened by 2 bases and J by 7 bases, with 15 bases between the two germline ends. Germline V gene lookup returns CDR1 KGHSH and CDR2 LQKENI. The CDR3 contains 15 residues. The CDR3, as DNA: TGTGCCAGCTCACCAGGTTTGTTCGTTTCTAATGAGCAGTTCTTC. Translated, it gives CASSPGLFVSNEQFF.

This clone showed up just a few times. The chain is built from TRBV6-6 and TRBJ2-7, with D hard to call. Germline V gives CDR1 MNHNY, CDR2 SVGAGI (reference sequence). The CDR3 length is 10 residues. Trimming took 8 bases from V and 5 from J, leaving 7 bases between them. CDR3 coding DNA: TGTGCCAGCGGAAAGAACGAGCAGTACTTC. Translated: CASGKNEQYF.

The chain has TRBV11-3 and TRBJ1-1, with 8 bases fitting TRBD1. Germline CDR1 is SGHNT and CDR2 is YENEEA. This CDR3 spans 15 amino acids. Germline trimming cut 5 bases from V and 1 base from J; bases unmatched to any gene: 6. The CDR3 sequence is CASSPGQGWNTEAFF. In nucleotides, the CDR3 is TGTGCCAGCAGCCCCGGACAGGGATGGAACACTGAAGCTTTCTTT.